The sequence of this T cell receptor (beta chain) was determined in a study of immune evolution from preneoplasia to lung adenocarcinoma. This clone appeared a few times. The protocol was immunoSEQ multiplex PCR, while the TCRdb copy is restricted to in-frame clones and leaves out a portion. The sample has roughly 10,000 clones; about four fifths are singletons. Trimming left V 7 bases short and J 0 bases short, with 15 bases between. Per the germline V gene, CDR1 is MGHDK and CDR2 is SYGVNS. The CDR3 sequence is 15 residues long. The receptor's source is a person between 55 and 80 years old with lung adenocarcinoma. The V call is TRBV25-1, the J call TRBJ2-5, with D tentatively TRBD2 (5 bases). What was sequenced was FFPE minimally invasive lung adenocarcinoma tissue. CDR3 sequence reads: CASKASSGDQETQYF. As DNA, the CDR3 is TGTGCCAGCAAAGCCTCATCCGGGGACCAAGAGACCCAGTACTTC.